This section outlines one T cell receptor beta chain sequence together with its context. No cognate antigen has been identified for it. No qualities accompany the bases; no much larger clone lies one base away. Donors formed part of the validation cohort, which comprised 120 subjects and was distinct from the first cohort of some 700 subjects. The protocol used for the library was the immunoSEQ multiplex PCR assay. For the original study's pipeline: A statistical classification framework was developed to diagnose cytomegalovirus status using the catalog of TCR beta chain sequences. TCRdb obtained this table from immuneACCESS and retained in-frame rearrangements with V and J assigned. These tables miss some clones; where compared with another copy, unresolved V genes account for less than half of the shortfall, and the remainder is unexplained. V and J calls and clone size follow that table, whereas D and trimming were derived from the DNA. For this sample the table gives about 44,000 clones, of which roughly 93% were detected only once. Roughly 2% of the sample belongs to the ten largest clones.

The data stem from a study of cytomegalovirus exposure and HLA in healthy donors (dated by TCRdb to the late 2010s). In the study overall: A later analysis indicated that the 90 to 150 validation repertoires were generated on the platform also employed for the 600 to 750 repertoires of the first cohort. Along with the roughly 670-subject first cohort, a separate validation cohort of about 110 different subjects was used. The study aimed to test whether cataloging public T cell receptors could reveal signatures of past pathogen exposure. High-throughput TCR immunosequencing, statistical association of individual TCRs with disease status, and machine learning were combined to predict cytomegalovirus infection status. General findings and caveats noted by the study authors: The authors suggested that the approach could potentially be extended to other disease states and immunological phenotypes. Three of the identified cytomegalovirus-associated TCR beta chains were confirmed in vitro to be specific for cytomegalovirus antigens. The classifier was reported to diagnose cytomegalovirus status with high specificity and sensitivity in both the original cohort and the validation cohort. Across donors, most TCR sequences were observed very rarely, whereas some public TCRs were present in many individuals. A later analysis found that TCRs clustered in the first cohort also tended to co-occur in the 130 or so validation repertoires, with approximately 95% of cluster scores above 0. All 120 or so repertoires were used to score co-occurrence in the validation cohort in a later analysis, because that analysis had no HLA typing for the cohort. In the study, approximately 160 TCR beta chains were listed as associated with cytomegalovirus.

V is pared back by 6 bases and J by 6 bases, with 25 bases lying between the germline termini. CDR1 SGHDT and CDR2 YYEEEE are derived from the germline V gene. The CDR3 sequence holds 16 residues, the cysteine and phenylalanine included. The DNA shown is the 48-base CDR3, in frame from base 1. This TCR derives from a woman aged 18-35 years in good health and CMV-seronegative. Sequencing was done on a sample of PBMCs. The chain links TRBV5-6 with TRBJ2-7; the D segment could be TRBD2, given 5 matching bases. The DNA reads TGTGCCAGCAACAAAAGGGAGCGGAAGGTTTTTGGCGAGCAGTACTTC. Translated, it gives CASNKRERKVFGEQYF.